This T cell receptor (beta chain) was profiled in a study of cytomegalovirus exposure and HLA in healthy donors. Study background: Most genotyped donors, roughly 83% of 300 to 400, had Caucasian-associated genetic ancestry.

The CDR3 has 14 residues. V lost 8 bases and J lost 0, with 13 bases in between. Per the germline V gene, CDR1 is MNHEY and CDR2 is SMNVEV (reference sequence). Study-level results: In an earlier analysis, productive rearrangement rates for most beta V segments clustered near 87% or 30%.

60 Vbeta and 13 Jbeta primers were used in PCR. In the study's own analysis: In a later analysis, of around 83 million unique beta chains, roughly 9.9 million appeared in at least two donors. Assay: immunoSEQ multiplex PCR; the TCRdb copy retains only in-frame clones and omits some. That table is the source of V, J and clone size, and D and trimming were worked out from the DNA. The sample spans about 160,000 clones; the ten largest clones claim under 2.5%. Points on this clone: Its specificity is not known.

This TCR derives from a man aged 25 to 45 in good health and CMV-seronegative. This rearrangement joins TRBV27 to TRBJ1-1; tentative D call: TRBD1 (5 bases). Sequencing used PBMCs. The CDR3 bases are TGTGCCAGCGGCCTGACAGTTATGAACACTGAAGCTTTCTTT. It is translated as CASGLTVMNTEAFF.